The entry that follows covers one T cell receptor beta chain sequence. Antigen specificity is unknown. This sample is part of a study of cytomegalovirus exposure and HLA in healthy donors. The wider study: Assignment to the Caucasian-associated ancestry cluster applied to approximately 79% of the 300 to 500 genotyped donors. Study outcomes and limitations: Cytomegalovirus status, reportedly, was diagnosed with high specificity and sensitivity by the classifier. Researchers catalogued approximately 160 TCR beta chains as cytomegalovirus-associated. Generally TCR sequences proved uncommon, though certain public TCRs appeared in numerous donors.

The CDR3 runs to 14 residues. Trimming left V 6 bases short and J 0 bases short, with 12 bases between. Germline values: CDR1 SGHRS, CDR2 YFSETQ. The PCR ran on 60 Vbeta and 13 Jbeta primers. TCRdb keeps only in-frame clones here, not all; method: immunoSEQ multiplex PCR. Among 120,000 or so clones listed, over 60% were seen once. This rearrangement joins TRBV5-1 to TRBJ1-1, with D hard to call. Specimen: PBMCs. This sequence was found in a woman between 35 and 50 years old in good health and CMV-seropositive. The CDR3 loop is CASNLDTVNTEAFF. The CDR3 nucleotides are TGCGCCAGCAACTTAGACACTGTGAACACTGAAGCTTTCTTT.